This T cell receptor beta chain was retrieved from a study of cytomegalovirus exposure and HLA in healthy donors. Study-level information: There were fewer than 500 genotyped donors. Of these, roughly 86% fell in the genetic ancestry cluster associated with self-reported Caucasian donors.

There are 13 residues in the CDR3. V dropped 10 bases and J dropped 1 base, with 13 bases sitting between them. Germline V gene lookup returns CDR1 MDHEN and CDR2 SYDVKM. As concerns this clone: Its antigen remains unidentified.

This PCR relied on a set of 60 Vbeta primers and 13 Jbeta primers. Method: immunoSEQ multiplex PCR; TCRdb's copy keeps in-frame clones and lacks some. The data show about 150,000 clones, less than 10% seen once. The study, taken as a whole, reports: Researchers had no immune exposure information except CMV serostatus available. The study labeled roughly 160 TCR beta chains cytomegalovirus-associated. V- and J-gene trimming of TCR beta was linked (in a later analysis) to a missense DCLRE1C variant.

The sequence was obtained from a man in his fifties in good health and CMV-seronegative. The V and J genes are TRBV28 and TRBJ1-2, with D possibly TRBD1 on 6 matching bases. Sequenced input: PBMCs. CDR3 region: CATLGGLNYGYTF. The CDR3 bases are TGTGCCACCCTGGGGGGGCTTAACTATGGCTACACCTTC.